This TCR beta chain was recovered during a study of blood T cells in healthy people across ages. General study results and limits: The lack of PBMC sorting stopped any conclusive naive versus antigen-experienced comparison. Roughly linear declines in TCR beta diversity per million T cells occurred with age. A greater number of naive CD4+ cells and higher diversity distinguished long-lived donors from aged donors.

Then a second PCR, running about 6 to 11 cycles, was carried out with a sample-barcoded 5' primer and a J-beta primer mix. Every sample returned 2.5 million or more CDR3-containing paired-end reads. Each CDR3 protein gets one entry after TCRdb re-called the 5' RACE reads with MiXCR. The data hold approximately 2,000,000 distinct CDR3 sequences, with 39% observed a single time. Germline CDR1 reads ENHRY; CDR2 reads SYGVKD. J lost 4 bases, V lost 0 bases, and 7 bases had no gene match. The CDR3 sequence is 16 residues long. This clonotype was detected a few times. What it recognizes is unknown. The sequencing sample was made of blood. The V call is TRBV10-3, the J call TRBJ2-7; 9 bases line up with TRBD1. The TCR sequence derives from a human donor in good health. In DNA form, the CDR3 reads TGTGCCATCAGTGAGTCGACAGGGGGGCATGCTTACGAGCAGTACTTC. The encoded protein is CAISESTGGHAYEQYF.